This TCR beta chain came from a study of blood T cell repertoires in COVID-19 (dated by TCRdb to the early 2020s). At the level of the whole study: The collaborator samples originated in the United States, Italy and Spain and spanned the acute and convalescent phases of COVID-19. Samples were obtained from the ongoing ImmuneRACE study (first 160 participants) and from over 1,000 subjects provided by 6 global collaborators. The dataset comprised deeply sampled blood TCRbeta repertoires from subjects exposed to, actively infected with, or recovered from COVID-19. The material from the prospective study consisted of cDNA or gDNA derived from T cells, B-cell-depleted T cells, or PBMCs. The repertoires were released in a freely available public database meant as a resource for research on the immune response to SARS-CoV-2. Nearly every sample came with metadata listing a de-identified subject ID, COVID-19 status, age in years and sex. HLA class I and class II types, where available, came from metadata supplied by the sample provider rather than from assay-based typing. What the work shows at the level of the full study, not this receptor alone: Clinical and demographic metadata were provided uncurated, with the amount varying by source and participant.

Remarks on this clone: Its cognate antigen has yet to be identified. No much larger clone is present one base from it, and per-base qualities are unavailable.

Samples from volunteer blood donors who had recovered from COVID-19 were contributed by a second Seattle source. The collaborating institutions used their own protocols to collect whole blood in K2EDTA tubes. Collaborator samples were shipped for TCRbeta analysis as frozen whole blood, isolated PBMCs, or DNA extracted from either sample type. TCRbeta CDR3 regions were amplified from genomic DNA by means of the immunoSEQ Assay, a bias-controlled multiplex PCR. Concerning the study's data processing: The number of nucleated cells in each sample was estimated from the amplification of reference gene primers within the assay. Sequence reads were collapsed and filtered to measure the absolute abundance of every unique TCRbeta CDR3 rearrangement. For each sample, productive Simpson clonality was calculated as the square root of Simpson's diversity index across productive rearrangements. TCRdb mirrors the immuneACCESS table, restricted to in-frame sequences. Some clones are absent from its copies; in checked studies, under half trace to an unresolved V gene, and the reason for the others is unknown. Clone size and V and J calls were adopted from that table, with D and trimming inferred from the DNA. The table for this sample lists approximately 170,000 clones; 80% to 90% of them were counted only once. The ten most abundant clones make up less than 9% of the sample.

V gives up 0 bases and J gives up 1 base, and the segment between their germline ends measures 12 bases. The CDR3 holds 16 amino acids from the cysteine to the phenylalanine. Here the CDR3 DNA is all that survives: 48 bases in frame from base 1. The germline V gene (reference sequence) yields PRHDT for CDR1 and FYEKMQ for CDR2. The source is a man aged 40-55 years who had recovered from COVID-19. The chain is assembled from TRBV13 and TRBJ1-1; too little of a D gene remains to name it. The sequencing sample was made of peripheral blood. The DNA sequence is as follows: TGTGCCAGCAGCTTAGGCCTAATTCGAGGGAACACTGAAGCTTTCTTT. The translation is CASSLGLIRGNTEAFF.